The TCR beta chain under discussion was sequenced for a study of cytomegalovirus exposure and HLA in healthy donors (dated by TCRdb to 2016 to 2017). Study-wide context: An earlier analysis of 587 of the donors reported 250 to 300 Gb of sequence data and about 120 million unique TCR beta sequences obtained from about 170 million T cells. Roughly 300 gigabases of sequencing data and 91 million or so unique TCR sequences made up an early release that covered several hundred HLA-typed donors. Of the approximately 400 genotyped donors, 81% were placed in the genetic ancestry cluster associated with self-reported Caucasian donors. The study was designed to test whether signatures of past pathogen exposure could be identified by cataloging public T cell receptors. The study used immunosequencing to profile the T cell repertoires of some 600 subjects and linked those repertoires to cytomegalovirus serostatus. Besides the first cohort of more than 650 subjects, a separate validation cohort made up of 120 different subjects was used. To predict cytomegalovirus infection status, the study brought together high-throughput TCR immunosequencing, statistical association of individual TCRs with disease status, and machine learning. To study patterns of TCR occurrence, a later analysis re-analyzed previously published TCR beta repertoires from just over 650 donors and added high-resolution HLA genotyping. Rather than drawing on any new phenotypic data, the later analysis identified candidate immune exposures from TCR beta sequences and the way those sequences occurred across donors. An earlier analysis of around 580 of the donors used high-throughput TCR beta sequencing to judge whether each TCR beta V gene segment behaved as functional or pseudogenic. Donor age, sex, ethnicity and CMV serostatus were collected together with the repertoire data. A later genetic analysis took genome-wide SNP genotypes for about three fifths of the 666 donors and used that subset as a discovery cohort. All discovery cohort repertoires had been generated using a single sequencing platform. Class I and class II HLA loci were covered by the typing at four-digit resolution. Typing coverage varied by locus: roughly 620-640 donors for A, B, C, DRB1 and DQB1; approximately 560 for DQA1; approximately 570 for DPA1; roughly 450 for DPB1. Four or five DR-DQ haplotypes were handled as single units for association and clustering because linkage in the cohort was strong. Among some 400 genotyped donors of the cohort, an average of around 240,000 unique TCR beta nucleotide sequences were sequenced per donor, roughly 20% of them non-productive.

Paper-wide results and their limitations: A further reported finding was that TCR beta sequences accurately predicted the HLA-A and HLA-B alleles for most subjects in the first cohort. Because counts were too low, under 20 rarely observed V segments, including chromosome 9 orphons, were left out of the earlier analysis of about 500 of the donors. This cohort had only TCR beta chains sequenced, and the lack of alpha or paired-chain data limited which features could be detected. While some public TCRs were present in many individuals, most TCR sequences turned up only very rarely across donors. According to a later genetic analysis, donors in an Asian-associated ancestry cluster had fewer N-insertions in productive TCRs than the approximately 670-donor mean. A later genetic analysis associated a missense DCLRE1C variant with V-gene and J-gene trimming of TCR beta chains, and an independent cohort replicated the association. The study gave a list of roughly 150 TCR beta chains associated with cytomegalovirus. In vitro tests confirmed that a few of the cytomegalovirus-associated TCR beta chains recognize cytomegalovirus antigens. Compared with equally common non-associated chains, HLA-associated TCR beta chains in a later analysis were more clonally expanded and had lower generation probabilities. The classifier was reported to diagnose cytomegalovirus status with high specificity and sensitivity in both the original cohort and the validation cohort. A later analysis found that most CMV-associated TCR beta chains appeared HLA-restricted, with HLA associations seemingly driven largely by CMV exposure. In a later analysis, several top co-occurrence clusters were reported to appear linked to parvovirus B19, influenza, CMV and Epstein-Barr virus. The sequencing pipeline was judged likely to have produced a cluster of highly shared sequence variants as a technical artifact. The presence/absence analyses assumed that sequencing depth was roughly uniform across donors, and that assumption may not be true. The only immune exposure information available for the cohort was CMV serostatus. Linkage disequilibrium might explain the correlated functional status among segregating V segments, but an unknown experimental factor could not be excluded. The authors suggested that the approach could potentially be extended to other disease states and immunological phenotypes. Because the 87-base-pair reads could not distinguish some IMGT-functional V segments, including TRBV6-2 and TRBV6-3, those segments were excluded. Assigning TCR associations to individual alleles was difficult when HLA alleles, especially DR and DQ, strongly co-occurred. Because HLA typing was unavailable for some donors at each locus, only the typed subset was used in association tests. Broadly in line with IMGT annotations, most TCR beta V segments showed up in productive rearrangements about 87% or about 30% of the time in an earlier analysis of around 600 of the donors. In a later analysis, TCR association rates were found to vary across HLA loci, with the most associated TCRs seen for DRB1 alleles and the fewest for HLA-C alleles. Specific HLA alleles were associated with over 15,000 TCR beta sequences at a false discovery rate of 0.05 in a later analysis.

The count of this clone is one. The target of this receptor is not known. Within one base of it there is no much larger clone, and no base qualities were kept. The library was generated by the immunoSEQ multiplex PCR assay. The multiplex PCR relied on a mix of 60 forward primers for TCR Vbeta segments and 13 reverse primers for TCR Jbeta segments. The CDR3 region of rearranged TCR beta genes was amplified from genomic DNA with a multiplex PCR assay. The Illumina HiSeq System was used to sequence the amplified TCR beta libraries as 87-base-pair reads. Under the source paper's analysis protocol: Across the 600 to 700 repertoires, a later analysis counted 80 million or so unique TCR beta chains, 9.5 million to 13 million of which were shared by at least two donors. Raw reads were error-corrected and collapsed into unique sequences by a nearest-neighbor algorithm in which closely related sequences were merged to remove PCR and sequencing errors. V, D and J gene segments were assigned by aligning CDR3 sequences to IMGT reference sequences. For a sequence to be retained, a match of at least six nucleotides was required to both a V gene segment and a J gene segment. Rearrangements were called productive when the CDR3 lacked stop codons and stayed in frame with V and J; all others were non-productive. CDR3 was defined according to IMGT convention as the region running from the second conserved V-encoded cysteine to the conserved J-encoded phenylalanine. In an earlier analysis of approximately 500 of the donors, sequences lacking an unambiguous match to a single V gene segment were excluded. An earlier analysis of several hundred of the donors called V segments functional above 56.7% productive rearrangements and segregating when the between-donor standard deviation exceeded 5%. To diagnose cytomegalovirus status from the catalog of TCR beta chain sequences, a statistical classification framework was built. A later analysis assigned V and J genes by comparing TCR nucleotide sequences with IMGT/GENE-DB human TR gene sequences. The TCRdist pipeline was used in a later analysis to assign CDR3 sequences and most-parsimonious VDJ recombination scenarios. A later analysis defined each TCR beta chain by its CDR3 amino acid sequence plus V-gene family, and excluded reads lacking a unique V-gene family. A later analysis removed 550 to 650 highly shared, low-generation-probability nucleotide sequences to deal with suspected cross-contamination and a sequencing artifact. A later analysis calculated a clonal expansion index for each public chain from normalized within-repertoire ranks of inferred template counts. In a later analysis, generation probabilities were computed with a VDJ recombination model fitted to out-of-frame rearrangements, and the resulting probabilities were checked against IGoR. In a later analysis, TCR-TCR, TCR-HLA and TCR-CMV co-occurrence was scored with hypergeometric tests, and a repertoire-size bias correction was applied to TCR pairs. In a later analysis, false discovery rates were estimated by permuting HLA or CMV assignments 20 times. A later analysis grouped co-occurring TCRs with DBSCAN, adding TCRdist sequence similarity when clustering within HLA-allele-positive subsets. Co-occurrence clustering excluded repertoires with fewer than 30,000 or more than 120,000 public chains, plus five with anomalous nucleotide sharing. The table was pulled from immuneACCESS by TCRdb, which kept in-frame rearrangements only. Such tables lose some clones; where checked, under half of the loss comes from unresolved V genes, and the rest has no known cause. V and J calls and clone size follow that table, whereas D and trimming were derived from the DNA. This sample is represented by a few hundred thousand clones; about four fifths of them were singletons. The ten most abundant clones make up around 3% of the sample.

The cohort comprised around 690 healthy bone marrow donors. At the time of sampling, every cohort member was nominally healthy, though immune exposures that went unrecorded were likely present. The donor tested CMV seronegative and was one of the 352 seronegative cohort members. Each donor provided a peripheral blood sample, and peripheral blood mononuclear cells were used for TCR beta sequencing. The Qiagen DNeasy Blood Extraction Kit was used to extract genomic DNA from the blood cell samples. The CDR3 runs 14 residues from the cysteine to the phenylalanine. The DNA shown is the 42-base CDR3, in frame from base 1. From V the trimming removes 5 bases and from J it removes 9 bases, while the gene matches leave 7 bases of the junction unaccounted for. From the germline V gene, CDR1 is MNHNS and CDR2 is SASEGT.

The V and J segments used are TRBV6-1 and TRBJ1-4, with TRBD1 identical over 9 junction bases. Sequenced material: PBMCs. The origin of this receptor is a man aged 30 to 45 in good health and CMV-seronegative. The nucleotides are TGTGCCAGCAGTTCGGGACAGGGTAGAAAAAAACTGTTTTTT. Translated, it reads CASSSGQGRKKLFF.